This paragraph reports one T cell receptor (beta chain). In the study's own analysis: Amplified reference gene primers provided the basis for estimating nucleated cell counts. The method was immunoSEQ multiplex PCR; TCRdb's version includes in-frame clones alone and lacks a portion of them. D and trimming come from the DNA, and the V and J calls and clone size come from that table. The sample yields fewer than 150,000 clones, about four fifths seen once. The sample is drawn from a study of blood T cell repertoires in COVID-19. In the study overall: Material from acute and convalescent COVID-19 was sourced from the United States, Italy and Spain. Sample material is recorded as cDNA or gDNA derived from T cells, B-cell-depleted T cells, or PBMCs.

This CDR3 has 16 residues. In germline, CDR1 is SGHRS, CDR2 YFSETQ. The ends lost 4 bases at V and 10 bases at J; junction bases unmatched: 12. V is TRBV5-1 and J is TRBJ1-6; 9 bases are shared with TRBD1. This clonotype was sampled from a man of 80 years or more with acute or convalescent COVID-19. The sample consisted of peripheral blood. CDR3: CASSPGQGSIKSPLHF. In DNA, the CDR3 is TGCGCCAGCAGCCCGGGACAGGGAAGCATCAAGTCACCCCTCCACTTT. Full variable domain (rest looked up from reference TRBV5-1 and TRBJ1-6): KAGVTQTPRYLIKTRGQQVTLSCSPISGHRSVSWYQQTPGQGLQFLFEYFSETQRNKGNFPGRFSGRQFSNSRSEMNVSTLELGDSALYLCASSPGQGSIKSPLHFGNGTRLTVT.